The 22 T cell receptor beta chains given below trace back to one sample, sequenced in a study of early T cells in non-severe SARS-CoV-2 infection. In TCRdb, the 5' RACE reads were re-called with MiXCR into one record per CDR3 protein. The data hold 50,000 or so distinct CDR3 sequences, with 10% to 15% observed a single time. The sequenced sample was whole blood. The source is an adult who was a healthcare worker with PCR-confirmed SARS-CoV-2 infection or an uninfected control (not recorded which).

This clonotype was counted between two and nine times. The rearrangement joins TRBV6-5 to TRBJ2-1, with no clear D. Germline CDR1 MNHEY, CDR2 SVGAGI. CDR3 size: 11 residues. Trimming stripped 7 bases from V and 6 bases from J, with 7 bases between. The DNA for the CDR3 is TGTGCCAGCACCTACGTCAATGAGCAGTTCTTC. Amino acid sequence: CASTYVNEQFF.

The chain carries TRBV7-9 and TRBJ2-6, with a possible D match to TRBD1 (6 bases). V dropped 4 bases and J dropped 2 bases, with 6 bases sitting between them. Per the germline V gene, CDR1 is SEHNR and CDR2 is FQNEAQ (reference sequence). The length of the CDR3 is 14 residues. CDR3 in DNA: TGTGCCAGCAGCTCAGGGGCTGGGGCCAACGTCCTGACTTTC. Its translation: CASSSGAGANVLTF.

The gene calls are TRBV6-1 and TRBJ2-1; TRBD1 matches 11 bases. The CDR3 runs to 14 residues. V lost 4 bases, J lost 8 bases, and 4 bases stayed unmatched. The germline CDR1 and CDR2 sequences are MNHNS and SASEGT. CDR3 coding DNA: TGTGCCAGCAGTGCCGGGACAGGGGGGCATGAGCAGTTCTTC. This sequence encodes CASSAGTGGHEQFF.

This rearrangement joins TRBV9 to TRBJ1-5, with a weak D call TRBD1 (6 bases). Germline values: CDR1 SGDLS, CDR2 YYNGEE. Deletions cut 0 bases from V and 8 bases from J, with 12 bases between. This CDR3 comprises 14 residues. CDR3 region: CASSVAGGFEPQHF. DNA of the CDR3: TGTGCCAGCAGCGTAGCGGGGGGCTTTGAGCCCCAGCATTTT.

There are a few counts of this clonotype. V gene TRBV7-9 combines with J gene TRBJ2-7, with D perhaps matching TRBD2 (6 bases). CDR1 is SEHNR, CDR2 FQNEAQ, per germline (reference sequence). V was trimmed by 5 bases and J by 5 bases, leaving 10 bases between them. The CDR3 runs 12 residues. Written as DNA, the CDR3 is TGTGCCAGCAGCCGAGCGGGCCACGAGCAGTACTTC. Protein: CASSRAGHEQYF. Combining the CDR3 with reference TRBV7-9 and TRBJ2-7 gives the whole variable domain DTGVSQNPRHKITKRGQNVTFRCDPISEHNRLYWYRQTLGQGPEFLTYFQNEAQLEKSRLLSDRFSAERPKGSFSTLEIQRTEQGDSAMYLCASSRAGHEQYFGPGTRLTVT.

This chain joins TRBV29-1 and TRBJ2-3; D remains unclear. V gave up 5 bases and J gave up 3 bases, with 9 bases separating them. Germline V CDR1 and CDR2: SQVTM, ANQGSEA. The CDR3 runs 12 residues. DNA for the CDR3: TGCAGCGTTAGACCAAGAACAGATACGCAGTATTTT. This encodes CSVRPRTDTQYF.

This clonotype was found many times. CDR3 sequence reads: CASSLGQGSEAFF. CDR3 bases: TGCGCCAGCAGCTTGGGGCAGGGCTCTGAAGCTTTCTTT. The rearrangement uses TRBV5-1 and TRBJ1-1; possibly TRBD1 for D (5 bases). The V end lost 0 bases, the J end lost 6 bases, and 9 bases lay between the germline ends. Germline V CDR1 and CDR2: SGHRS, YFSETQ. This CDR3 is 13 amino acids long.

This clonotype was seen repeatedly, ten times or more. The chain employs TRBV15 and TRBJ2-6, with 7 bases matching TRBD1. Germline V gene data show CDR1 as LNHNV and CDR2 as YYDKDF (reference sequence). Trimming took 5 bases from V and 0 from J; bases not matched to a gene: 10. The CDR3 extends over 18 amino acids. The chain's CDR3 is CATSEWTGGTSGANVLTF. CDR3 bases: TGTGCCACCAGCGAGTGGACAGGTGGGACCTCTGGGGCCAACGTCCTGACTTTC.

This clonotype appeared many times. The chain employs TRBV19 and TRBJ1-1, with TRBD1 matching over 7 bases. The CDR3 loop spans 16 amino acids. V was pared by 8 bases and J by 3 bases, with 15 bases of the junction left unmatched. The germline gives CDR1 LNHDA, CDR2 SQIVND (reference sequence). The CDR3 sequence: CASRTGTPRGDTEAFF. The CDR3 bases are TGTGCCAGTCGGACAGGCACCCCGAGGGGTGACACTGAAGCTTTCTTT. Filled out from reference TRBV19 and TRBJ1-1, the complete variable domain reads DGGITQSPKYLFRKEGQNVTLSCEQNLNHDAMYWYRQDPGQGLRLIYYSQIVNDFQKGDIAEGYSVSREKKESFPLTVTSAQKNPTAFYLCASRTGTPRGDTEAFFGQGTRLTVV.

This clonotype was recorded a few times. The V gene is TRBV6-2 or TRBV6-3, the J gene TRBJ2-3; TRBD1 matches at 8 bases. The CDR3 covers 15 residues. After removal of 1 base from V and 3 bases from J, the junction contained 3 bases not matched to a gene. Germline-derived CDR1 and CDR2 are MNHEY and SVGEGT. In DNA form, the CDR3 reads TGTGCCAGCAGTTACTGGGACAGGAAGACAGATACGCAGTATTTT. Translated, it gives CASSYWDRKTDTQYF.

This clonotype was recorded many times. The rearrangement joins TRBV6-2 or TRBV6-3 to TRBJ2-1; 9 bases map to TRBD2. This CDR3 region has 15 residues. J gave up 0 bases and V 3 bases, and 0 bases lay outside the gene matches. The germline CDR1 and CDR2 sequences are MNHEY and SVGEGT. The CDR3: CASSYSGSSYNEQFF. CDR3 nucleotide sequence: TGTGCCAGCAGTTATAGCGGGAGCTCCTACAATGAGCAGTTCTTC.

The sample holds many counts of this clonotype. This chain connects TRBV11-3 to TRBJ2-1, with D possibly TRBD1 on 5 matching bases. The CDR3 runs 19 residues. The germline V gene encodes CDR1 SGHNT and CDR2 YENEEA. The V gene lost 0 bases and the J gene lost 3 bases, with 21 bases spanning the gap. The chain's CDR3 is CASSLDGTSELTVYNEQFF. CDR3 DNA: TGTGCCAGCAGCTTAGATGGAACATCCGAGTTGACAGTCTACAATGAGCAGTTCTTC. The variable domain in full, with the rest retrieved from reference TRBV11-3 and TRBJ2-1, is EAGVVQSPRYKIIEKKQPVAFWCNPISGHNTLYWYLQNLGQGPELLIRYENEEAVDDSQLPKDRFSAERLKGVDSTLKIQPAELGDSAVYLCASSLDGTSELTVYNEQFFGPGTRLTVL.

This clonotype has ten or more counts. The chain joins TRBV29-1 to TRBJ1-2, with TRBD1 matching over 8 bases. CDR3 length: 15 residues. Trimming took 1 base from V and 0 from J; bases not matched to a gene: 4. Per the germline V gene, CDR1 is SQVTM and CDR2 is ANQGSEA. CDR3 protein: CSVEGRQGPNYGYTF. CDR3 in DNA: TGCAGCGTTGAAGGCCGACAGGGGCCTAACTATGGCTACACCTTC. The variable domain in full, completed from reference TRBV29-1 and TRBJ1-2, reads SAVISQKPSRDICQRGTSLTIQCQVDSQVTMMFWYRQQPGQSLTLIATANQGSEATYESGFVIDKFPISRPNLTFSTLTVSNMSPEDSSIYLCSVEGRQGPNYGYTFGSGTRLTVV.

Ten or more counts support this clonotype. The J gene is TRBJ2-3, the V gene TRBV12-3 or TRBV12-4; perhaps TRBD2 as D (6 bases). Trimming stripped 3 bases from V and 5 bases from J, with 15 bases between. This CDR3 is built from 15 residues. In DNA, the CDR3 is TGTGCCAGCAGTTTCTTGGCGGGAAAGGGAGATACGCAGTATTTT. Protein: CASSFLAGKGDTQYF.

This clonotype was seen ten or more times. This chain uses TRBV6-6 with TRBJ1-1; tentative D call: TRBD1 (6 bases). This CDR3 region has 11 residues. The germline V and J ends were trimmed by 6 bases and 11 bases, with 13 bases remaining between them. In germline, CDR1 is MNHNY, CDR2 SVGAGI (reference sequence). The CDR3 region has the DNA TGTGCCAGCAGACAGGGTCTTTGGGCTTTCTTT. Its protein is CASRQGLWAFF.

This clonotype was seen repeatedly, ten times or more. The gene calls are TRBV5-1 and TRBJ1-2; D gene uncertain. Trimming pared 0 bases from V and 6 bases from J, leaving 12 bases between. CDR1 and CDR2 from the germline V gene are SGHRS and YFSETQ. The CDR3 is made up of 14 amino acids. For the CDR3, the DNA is TGCGCCAGCAGCTTGGTGGGCCAGGATAATGGCTACACCTTC. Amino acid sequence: CASSLVGQDNGYTF.

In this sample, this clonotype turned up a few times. As DNA, the CDR3 is TGTGCCAGCAGCTTAGTCAGGACTCCCGGGACACTCATTGAGACCCAGTACTTC. It yields the protein CASSLVRTPGTLIETQYF. J is TRBJ2-5 and V is TRBV7-6; D perhaps matches TRBD1 (6 bases). V gave up 1 base and J gave up 5 bases, with 23 bases separating them. Germline V gives CDR1 SGHVS, CDR2 FNYEAQ. CDR3 length equals 18 residues.

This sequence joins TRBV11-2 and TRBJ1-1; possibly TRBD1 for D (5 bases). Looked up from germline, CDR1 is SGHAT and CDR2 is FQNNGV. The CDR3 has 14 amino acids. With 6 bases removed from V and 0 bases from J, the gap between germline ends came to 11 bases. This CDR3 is CASRGEILNTEAFF. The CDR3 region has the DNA TGTGCCAGCAGGGGGGAGATCCTGAACACTGAAGCTTTCTTT.

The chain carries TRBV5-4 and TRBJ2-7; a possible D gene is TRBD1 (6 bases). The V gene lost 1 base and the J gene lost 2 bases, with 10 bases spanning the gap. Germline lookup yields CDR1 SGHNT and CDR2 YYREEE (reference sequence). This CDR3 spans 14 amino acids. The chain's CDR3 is CASSLTGTPYEQYF. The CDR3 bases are TGTGCCAGCAGCTTGACCGGGACACCCTACGAGCAGTACTTC.

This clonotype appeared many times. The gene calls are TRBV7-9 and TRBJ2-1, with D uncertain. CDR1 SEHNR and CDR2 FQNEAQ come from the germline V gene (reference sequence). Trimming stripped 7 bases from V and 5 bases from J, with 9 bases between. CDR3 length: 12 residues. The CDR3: CASTHRDNEQFF. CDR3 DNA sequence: TGTGCCAGCACCCACCGTGACAATGAGCAGTTCTTC.

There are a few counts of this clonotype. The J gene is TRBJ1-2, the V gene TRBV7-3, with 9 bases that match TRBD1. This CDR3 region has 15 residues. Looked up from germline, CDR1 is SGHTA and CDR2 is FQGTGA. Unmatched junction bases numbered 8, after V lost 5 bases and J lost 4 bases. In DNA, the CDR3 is TGTGCCAGCAGCCCTCAGGGGACAGGGCCCTATGGCTACACCTTC. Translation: CASSPQGTGPYGYTF.

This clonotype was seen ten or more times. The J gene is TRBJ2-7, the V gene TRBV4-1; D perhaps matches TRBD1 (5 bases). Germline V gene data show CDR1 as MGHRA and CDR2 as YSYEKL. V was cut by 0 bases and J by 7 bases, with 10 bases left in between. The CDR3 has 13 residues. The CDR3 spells CASSQDQGREQYF. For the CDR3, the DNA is TGCGCCAGCAGCCAAGATCAGGGTCGGGAGCAGTACTTC.